The 11 T cell receptor beta chains below all came from one sample that was sequenced in a study of T cells after somatic rescue of genetic block. The repertoire was sequenced with immunoSEQ multiplex PCR; TCRdb's copy has only in-frame clones and lacks some. Of over 10,000 clones listed, 71% are singletons. Sequenced input: peripheral blood mononuclear cells (PBMCs). Source of these receptors: a boy younger than 18.

The rearrangement joins TRBV18 to TRBJ1-1, with a possible D match to TRBD1 (5 bases). CDR3 length equals 11 residues. Germline CDR1 is KGHSH and CDR2 is LQKENI. Trimming pared 3 bases from V and 8 bases from J, leaving 7 bases between. DNA for the CDR3: TGTGCCAGCTCACCTAAGGGGGAAGCTTTCTTT. Amino acid sequence: CASSPKGEAFF.

The V call is TRBV10-3, the J call TRBJ2-1, with 7 bases that match TRBD2. The CDR3 runs 13 residues. Looked up from germline, CDR1 is ENHRY and CDR2 is SYGVKD. After removal of 9 bases from V and 4 bases from J, the junction contained 6 bases not matched to a gene. The CDR3 is CAISGTNYNEQFF. In DNA, the CDR3 is TGTGCCATTTCCGGGACTAATTACAATGAGCAGTTCTTC.

This clone was seen more than once but under ten times. The chain employs TRBV29-1 and TRBJ2-1; D is ambiguous. The V end lost 2 bases, the J end lost 7 bases, and 6 bases lay between the germline ends. Germline loops: CDR1 SQVTM, CDR2 ANQGSEA. The CDR3 has 11 residues. CDR3 protein: CSVEWRNEQFF. CDR3 in DNA: TGCAGCGTTGAATGGCGGAATGAGCAGTTCTTC.

V is TRBV30 and J is TRBJ2-7; 8 bases map to TRBD1. Germline V gene sequence: CDR1 GTSNPN, CDR2 SVGIG (reference sequence). This CDR3 spans 12 amino acids. The V segment lost 5 bases and the J segment 2 bases; nucleotides outside the gene matches: 2. The CDR3 protein is CAWGQGPYEQYF. The CDR3 DNA sequence: TGTGCCTGGGGACAGGGCCCCTACGAGCAGTACTTC.

This rearrangement joins TRBV30 to TRBJ1-1; possible D gene TRBD1, 5 bases. V was cut by 5 bases and J by 5 bases, with 15 bases left in between. Germline CDR1 and CDR2: GTSNPN and SVGIG (reference sequence). CDR3 length: 13 residues. CDR3 in amino acids: CAWELGARTEAFF. The CDR3 region has the DNA TGTGCCTGGGAACTAGGGGCGAGGACTGAAGCTTTCTTT.

This clone was counted a few times. CDR3 coding DNA: TGTGCCAGCTCACCGGGGACTGAAGAGACCCAGTACTTC. Its translation: CASSPGTEETQYF. The chain uses TRBV18 and TRBJ2-5; D might be TRBD2 (6 bases). This CDR3 has 13 residues. The germline V and J ends were trimmed by 3 bases and 3 bases, with 8 bases remaining between them. The germline gives CDR1 KGHSH, CDR2 LQKENI.

This clone was picked up a small number of times. The chain combines TRBV5-5 with TRBJ2-7; D is unresolved. V lost 2 bases to trimming and J lost 5 bases, with 5 bases between them. From germline, CDR1 is SGHKS and CDR2 YYEKEE (reference sequence). The CDR3 runs to 11 residues. In DNA form, the CDR3 reads TGTGCCAGCAGCTTATTACACGAGCAGTACTTC. This sequence encodes CASSLLHEQYF.

This rearrangement joins TRBV6-5 to TRBJ2-1, with D uncertain. CDR1 and CDR2 (germline): MNHEY, SVGAGI. Deletions cut 0 bases from V and 6 bases from J, with 9 bases between. The CDR3 sequence is 14 residues long. CDR3 nucleotide sequence: TGTGCCAGCAGTTACTCGCAGCTAGGCAATGAGCAGTTCTTC. Translating gives CASSYSQLGNEQFF.

This clone showed up just once. This chain connects TRBV5-1 to TRBJ2-6; 7 bases are a match to TRBD1. The CDR3 sequence is 17 residues long. Germline V gives CDR1 SGHRS, CDR2 YFSETQ. J was trimmed by 3 bases and V by 4 bases; bases with no gene match: 10. CDR3 in DNA: TGCGCCAGCAGCGCTGGGACAGTTGTTGGTGGGGCCAACGTCCTGACTTTC. As protein: CASSAGTVVGGANVLTF.

The J gene is TRBJ2-4, the V gene TRBV18, with 9 bases fitting TRBD2. CDR1 is KGHSH, CDR2 LQKENI, per germline. CDR3 length: 18 residues. The V segment lost 1 base and the J segment 0 bases; nucleotides outside the gene matches: 7. The CDR3 protein is CASSPLRVAGVAKNIQYF. In nucleotides, the CDR3 is TGTGCCAGCTCACCACTTAGAGTAGCGGGAGTAGCCAAAAACATTCAGTACTTC.

The chain recombines TRBV30 with TRBJ1-2, with TRBD1 as a possible D gene (5 bases). Trimming pared 3 bases from V and 1 base from J, leaving 18 bases between. The CDR3 length is 16 residues. Per the germline V gene, CDR1 is GTSNPN and CDR2 is SVGIG (reference sequence). The CDR3, as DNA: TGTGCCTGGAGATCCGCTGGGGCCAACTTTAACTATGGCTACACCTTC. Translation: CAWRSAGANFNYGYTF.